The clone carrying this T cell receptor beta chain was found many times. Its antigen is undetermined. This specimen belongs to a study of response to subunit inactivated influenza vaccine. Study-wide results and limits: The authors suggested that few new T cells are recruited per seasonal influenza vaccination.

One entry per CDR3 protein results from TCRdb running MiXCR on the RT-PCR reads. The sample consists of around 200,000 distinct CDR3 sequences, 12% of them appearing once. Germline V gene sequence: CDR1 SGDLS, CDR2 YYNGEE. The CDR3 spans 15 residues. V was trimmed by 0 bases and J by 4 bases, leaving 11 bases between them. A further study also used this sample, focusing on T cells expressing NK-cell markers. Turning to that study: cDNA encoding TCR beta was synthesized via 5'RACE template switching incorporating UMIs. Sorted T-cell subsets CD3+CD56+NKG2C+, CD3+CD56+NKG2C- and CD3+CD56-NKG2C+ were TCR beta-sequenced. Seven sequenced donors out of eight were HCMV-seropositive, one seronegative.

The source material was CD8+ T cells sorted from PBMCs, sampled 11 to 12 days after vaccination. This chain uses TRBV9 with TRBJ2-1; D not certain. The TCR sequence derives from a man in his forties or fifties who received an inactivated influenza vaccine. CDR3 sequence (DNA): TGTGCCAGCAGCGTAGCCGATCTCTCGTACAATGAGCAGTTCTTC. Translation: CASSVADLSYNEQFF. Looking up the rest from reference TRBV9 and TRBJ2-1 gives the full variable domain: DSGVTQTPKHLITATGQRVTLRCSPRSGDLSVYWYQQSLDQGLQFLIQYYNGEERAKGNILERFSAQQFPDLHSELNLSSLELGDSALYFCASSVADLSYNEQFFGPGTRLTVL.